Sequencing of this T cell receptor (beta chain) was carried out in a study of cytomegalovirus exposure and HLA in healthy donors. Regarding the study as a whole: A later analysis showed HLA-associated TCR beta chains outstripping equally common others in clonal expansion. Through in vitro validation, three CMV-associated chains were shown to be specific for CMV antigens.

Unrecorded immune exposure was likely among donors, who were nominally healthy when sampled. With respect to this clone: What it binds is unknown.

Germline V gene sequence: CDR1 MNHEY, CDR2 SVGAGI. Losses at the gene ends were 4 bases for V and 5 bases for J; bases not matched to a gene: 9. The CDR3 is 15 residues long. PCR amplification relied on 60 Vbeta primers (plus 13 Jbeta primers). Some clones are missing from TCRdb's copy, which holds only in-frame ones; the method was immunoSEQ multiplex PCR. The table lists about 150,000 clones, around 74% of them singletons. The clonotype comes from a man between 18 and 35 years old in good health and CMV-seronegative. The chain carries TRBV6-5 and TRBJ2-7; 9 bases are a match to TRBD1. The source material was PBMCs. CDR3 DNA: TGTGCCAGCAGTTCCGGACAGGGGCCTTTGGACGAGCAGTACTTC. It is translated as CASSSGQGPLDEQYF.